The 5 T cell receptor beta chains below all came from one sample that was sequenced in a study of spatial heterogeneity in lung cancer. Their antigen targets remain unknown. From the 5' RACE reads, TCRdb called clonotypes with MiXCR, one entry per CDR3 protein. This sample has fewer than 20,000 distinct CDR3 sequences, with roughly 6.5% found just once. Time point of the sample: sample taken at primary tumor resection. Notes on the study in general: Intratumoral expanded alpha and beta TCR counts were found to track tumor mutation counts.

Here the sequenced sample was lung tumor tissue, taken at surgery. The receptors come from a female donor with early-stage non-small cell lung cancer.

This clonotype appeared many times. This chain uses TRBV5-1 with TRBJ2-7; 9 bases match TRBD2. V was pared by 4 bases and J by 2 bases, with 7 bases of the junction left unmatched. Germline V CDR1 and CDR2: SGHRS, YFSETQ. The CDR3 is made up of 15 amino acids. The CDR3 spells CASSAEGLAPYEQYF. The CDR3 nucleotides read TGCGCCAGCAGCGCGGAAGGACTAGCGCCCTACGAGCAGTACTTC.

This clonotype was counted ten times or more. The rearrangement links TRBV3-2 to TRBJ2-1; the table assigns TRBD2, which was not confirmed against the DNA. TRBV3-2 is flagged as a pseudogene. The CDR3 contains 11 residues. The CDR3 DNA reads as TGTGCCAGCAGCCAAGTTGGCTCCCGTCAGTTC. It specifies CASSQVGSRQF.

By share, this clonotype ranks as medium-sized. CDR3 sequence: CASLRTGSGYEQYF. As DNA, the CDR3 is TGTGCCAGCCTCCGGACAGGGAGTGGGTACGAGCAGTACTTC. The chain combines TRBV12-3 or TRBV12-4 with TRBJ2-7; 8 bases match TRBD1. The CDR3 totals 14 residues. Trimming removed 8 bases from V and 4 bases from J; junction bases left unmatched: 10.

This clonotype was seen repeatedly, ten times or more. CDR3 protein: CSAGRGTVGNTIYF. The CDR3 DNA is TGCAGTGCCGGAAGAGGGACAGTCGGAAACACCATATATTTT. The chain is built from TRBV20-1 and TRBJ1-3; TRBD1 matches 7 bases. The CDR3 sequence is 14 residues long. Losses at the gene ends were 6 bases for V and 4 bases for J; bases not matched to a gene: 9. CDR1 is DFQATT, CDR2 SNEGSKA, per germline (reference sequence).

In its sample, this clonotype was seen many times. The chain has TRBV28 and TRBJ1-3, with a weak D call TRBD1 (6 bases). Per the germline V gene, CDR1 is MDHEN and CDR2 is SYDVKM. The CDR3 consists of 16 residues. The V and J ends lost 6 bases and 3 bases respectively, with 18 bases between them. The CDR3 nucleotides are TGTGCCAGCAGCCTAGACAGGACGTTAGGTGGAAACACCATATATTTT. Translating gives CASSLDRTLGGNTIYF.